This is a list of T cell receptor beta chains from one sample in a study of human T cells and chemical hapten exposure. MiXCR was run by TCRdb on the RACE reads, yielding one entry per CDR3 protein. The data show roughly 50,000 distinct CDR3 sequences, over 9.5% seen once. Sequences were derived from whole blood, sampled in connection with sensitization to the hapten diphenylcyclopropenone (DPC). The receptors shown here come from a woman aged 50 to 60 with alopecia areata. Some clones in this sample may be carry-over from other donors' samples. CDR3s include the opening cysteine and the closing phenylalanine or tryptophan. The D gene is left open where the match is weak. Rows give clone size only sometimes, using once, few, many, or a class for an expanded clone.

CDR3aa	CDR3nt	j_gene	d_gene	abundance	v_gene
CASSQDYERENTGELFF	TGCGCCAGCAGCCAAGATTACGAAAGAGAGAACACCGGGGAGCTGTTTTTT	TRBJ2-2	.	few	TRBV4-3
CASSPARIQHGYTF	TGTGCCAGCTCACCTGCAAGGATCCAACATGGCTACACCTTC	TRBJ1-2	.	few	TRBV18
CASSLRGARGNIQYF	TGTGCCAGCAGCTTAAGGGGGGCCCGAGGGAACATTCAGTACTTC	TRBJ2-4	.	many	TRBV7-2
CASSMRSDSNQPQHF	TGTGCCAGTAGTATGCGGTCCGATAGCAATCAGCCCCAGCATTTT	TRBJ1-5	.	few	TRBV19
CASTPGTAGNTIYF	TGTGCCAGTACCCCCGGGACAGCTGGAAACACCATATATTTT	TRBJ1-3	TRBD1	.	TRBV19
CASSYSRRSPRENQPQHF	TGTGCCAGCAGTTACTCGAGAAGATCTCCCAGGGAGAATCAGCCCCAGCATTTT	TRBJ1-5	.	.	TRBV6-5
CASSFRRVSLNTIYF	TGTGCTAGCAGCTTCAGAAGAGTTAGCTTAAACACCATATATTTT	TRBJ1-3	.	.	TRBV7-7
CASSRDFEQFF	TGTGCCAGCAGCCGGGACTTTGAGCAGTTCTTC	TRBJ2-1	.	few	TRBV5-5
CASSLLPGNTIYF	TGTGCCAGCAGCCTCTTACCTGGAAACACCATATATTTT	TRBJ1-3	.	many	TRBV11-1
CASSGGPWSSYEQYF	TGTGCCAGCAGCGGGGGACCCTGGAGCTCCTACGAGCAGTACTTC	TRBJ2-7	.	many	TRBV12-3/TRBV12-4